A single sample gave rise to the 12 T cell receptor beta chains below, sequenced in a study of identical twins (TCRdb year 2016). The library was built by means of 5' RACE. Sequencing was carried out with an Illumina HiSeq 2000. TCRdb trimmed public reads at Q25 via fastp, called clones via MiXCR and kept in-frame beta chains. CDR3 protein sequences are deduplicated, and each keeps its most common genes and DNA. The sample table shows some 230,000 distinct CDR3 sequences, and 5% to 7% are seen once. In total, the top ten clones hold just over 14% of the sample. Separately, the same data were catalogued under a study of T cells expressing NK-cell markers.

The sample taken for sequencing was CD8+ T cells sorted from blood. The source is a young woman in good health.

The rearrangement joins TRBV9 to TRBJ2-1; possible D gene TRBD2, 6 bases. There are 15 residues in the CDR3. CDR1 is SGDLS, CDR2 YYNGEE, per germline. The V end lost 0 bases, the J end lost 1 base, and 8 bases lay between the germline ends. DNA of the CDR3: TGTGCCAGCAGCGTAGAGGGACTGTCCTACAATGAGCAGTTCTTC. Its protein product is CASSVEGLSYNEQFF.

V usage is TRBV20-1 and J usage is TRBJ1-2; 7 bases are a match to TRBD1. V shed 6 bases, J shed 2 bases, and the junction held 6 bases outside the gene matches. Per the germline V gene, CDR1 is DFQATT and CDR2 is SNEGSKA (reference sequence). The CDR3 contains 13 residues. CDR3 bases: TGCAGTGCCCGGGACAGCAAAAACTATGGCTACACCTTC. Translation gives CSARDSKNYGYTF.

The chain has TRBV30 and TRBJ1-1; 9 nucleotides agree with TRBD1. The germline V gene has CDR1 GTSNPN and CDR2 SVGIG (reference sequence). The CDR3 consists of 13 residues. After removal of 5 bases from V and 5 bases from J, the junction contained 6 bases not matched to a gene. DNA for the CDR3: TGTGCCTGGGGACAGGGGTGGAGGACTGAAGCTTTCTTT. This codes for CAWGQGWRTEAFF.

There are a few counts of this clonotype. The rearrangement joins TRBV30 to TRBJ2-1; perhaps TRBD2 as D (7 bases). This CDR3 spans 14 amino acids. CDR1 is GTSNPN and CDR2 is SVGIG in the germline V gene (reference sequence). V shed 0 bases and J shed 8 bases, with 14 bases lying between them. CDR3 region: CAWSVRGGVDEQFF. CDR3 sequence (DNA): TGTGCCTGGAGTGTAAGGGGGGGGGTGGATGAGCAGTTCTTC.

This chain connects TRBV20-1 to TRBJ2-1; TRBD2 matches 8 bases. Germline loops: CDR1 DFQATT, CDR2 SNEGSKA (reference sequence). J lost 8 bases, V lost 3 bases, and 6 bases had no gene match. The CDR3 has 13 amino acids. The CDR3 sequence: CSASFGLAYEQFF. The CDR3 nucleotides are TGCAGTGCTAGCTTTGGACTAGCCTATGAGCAGTTCTTC.

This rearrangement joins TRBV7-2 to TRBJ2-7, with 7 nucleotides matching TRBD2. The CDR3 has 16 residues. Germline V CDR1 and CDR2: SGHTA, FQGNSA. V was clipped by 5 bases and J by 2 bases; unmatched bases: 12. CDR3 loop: CASSPSTSDTTYEQYF. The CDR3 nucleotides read TGTGCCAGCAGCCCGTCTACTAGCGACACCACCTACGAGCAGTACTTC.

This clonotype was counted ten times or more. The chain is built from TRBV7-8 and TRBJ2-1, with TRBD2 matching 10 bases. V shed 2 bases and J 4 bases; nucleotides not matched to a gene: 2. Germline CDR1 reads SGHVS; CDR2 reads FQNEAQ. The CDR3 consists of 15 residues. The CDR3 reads CASSLSGRAYNEQFF. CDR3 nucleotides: TGTGCCAGCAGCTTAAGCGGGAGGGCTTACAATGAGCAGTTCTTC.

The CDR3 region is CSVRLHNEQFF. The CDR3 DNA sequence: TGCAGCGTCCGACTGCACAATGAGCAGTTCTTC. The chain uses TRBV29-1 and TRBJ2-1, with no clear D. Germline assignment: CDR1 SQVTM and CDR2 ANQGSEA. V gave up 6 bases and J gave up 5 bases, with 8 bases separating them. CDR3 length: 11 amino acids.

The CDR3 DNA reads as TGTGCCAGTAGTATAGATACCTCCAGGAGCTCCTACAATGAGCAGTTCTTC. Protein: CASSIDTSRSSYNEQFF. This chain connects TRBV19 to TRBJ2-1; D not certain. The CDR3 sequence is 17 residues long. The V and J ends lost 0 bases and 0 bases respectively, with 12 bases between them. The germline CDR1 and CDR2 sequences are LNHDA and SQIVND (reference sequence).

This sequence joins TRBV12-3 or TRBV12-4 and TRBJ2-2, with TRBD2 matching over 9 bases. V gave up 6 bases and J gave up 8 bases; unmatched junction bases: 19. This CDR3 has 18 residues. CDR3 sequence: CASSPDDGREGLGGELFF. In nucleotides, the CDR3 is TGTGCCAGCAGCCCCGATGATGGGCGGGAGGGCCTAGGTGGGGAGCTGTTTTTT.

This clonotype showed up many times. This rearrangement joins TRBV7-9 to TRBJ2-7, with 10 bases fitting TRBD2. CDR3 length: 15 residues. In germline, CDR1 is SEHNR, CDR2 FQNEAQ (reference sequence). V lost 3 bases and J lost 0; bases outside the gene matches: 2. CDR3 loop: CASSFEREGSYEQYF. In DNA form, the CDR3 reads TGTGCCAGCAGCTTCGAGCGGGAGGGCTCCTACGAGCAGTACTTC.

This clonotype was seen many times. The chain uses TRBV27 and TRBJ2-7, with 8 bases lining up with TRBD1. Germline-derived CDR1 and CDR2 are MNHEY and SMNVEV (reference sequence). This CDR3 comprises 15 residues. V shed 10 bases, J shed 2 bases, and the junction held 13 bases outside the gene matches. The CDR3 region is CATSYRTGNTYEQYF. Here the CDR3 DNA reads TGTGCCACCTCGTATAGGACAGGGAATACCTACGAGCAGTACTTC.